Presented here are 3 T cell receptor beta chains from one specimen sequenced in a study of CD8+CD57+ T cells in acquired aplastic anemia (dated by TCRdb to 2017 to 2018). TCRdb shows the sequencer as Illumina HiSeq 2000. Genomic DNA was used as template for profiling of TCR beta VDJ combinations and CDR3 sequences. TCRdb passed the public sequencing reads through fastp at Q25 and MiXCR, retaining productive beta sequences. Each CDR3 protein appears once, grouped with its most common genes and DNA. This sample holds about 150,000 distinct CDR3 sequences; approximately 52% were observed only once. Approximately 12% of the sample rests with the top ten. Patients chosen for sequencing had shown expansion of CD8+CD57+ cells by flow cytometry. Specimen: sorted CD4+, CD8+, or CD8+CD57+ T cells (not recorded which) from PBMCs. These receptors were obtained from a human donor with aplastic anemia.

V is TRBV7-9 and J is TRBJ2-1; 7 nucleotides line up with TRBD2. The CDR3 totals 13 residues. Trimming took 8 bases from V and 4 from J; bases not matched to a gene: 5. The germline V gene encodes CDR1 SEHNR and CDR2 FQNEAQ (reference sequence). Here the CDR3 reads CASGEGGYNEQFF. CDR3 DNA sequence: TGTGCCAGCGGTGAGGGAGGGTACAATGAGCAGTTCTTC.

As to this clonotype: This CDR3 is missing its conserved last phenylalanine or tryptophan, likely due to a read error. The CDR3 protein is CGVSGQQSTYEQYL. The CDR3 DNA reads TGCGGCGTTTCGGGACAACAGAGCACCTACGAGCAGTACCTC. The chain employs TRBV29-1 and TRBJ2-7; D might be TRBD1 (6 bases). CDR1 and CDR2 from the germline V gene are SQVTM and ANQGSEA. This CDR3 comprises 14 residues.

The rearrangement uses TRBV11-1 and TRBJ2-7, with 11 bases lining up with TRBD2. This CDR3 is 19 amino acids long. V lost 8 bases to trimming and J lost 0 bases; unmatched junction nucleotides: 18. In germline, CDR1 is SGHAT, CDR2 FQDESV (reference sequence). This CDR3 is CASEGTPTAGTSGSYEQYF. The CDR3 DNA follows: TGTGCCAGCGAGGGGACCCCGACGGCCGGGACTAGCGGCTCCTACGAGCAGTACTTC.